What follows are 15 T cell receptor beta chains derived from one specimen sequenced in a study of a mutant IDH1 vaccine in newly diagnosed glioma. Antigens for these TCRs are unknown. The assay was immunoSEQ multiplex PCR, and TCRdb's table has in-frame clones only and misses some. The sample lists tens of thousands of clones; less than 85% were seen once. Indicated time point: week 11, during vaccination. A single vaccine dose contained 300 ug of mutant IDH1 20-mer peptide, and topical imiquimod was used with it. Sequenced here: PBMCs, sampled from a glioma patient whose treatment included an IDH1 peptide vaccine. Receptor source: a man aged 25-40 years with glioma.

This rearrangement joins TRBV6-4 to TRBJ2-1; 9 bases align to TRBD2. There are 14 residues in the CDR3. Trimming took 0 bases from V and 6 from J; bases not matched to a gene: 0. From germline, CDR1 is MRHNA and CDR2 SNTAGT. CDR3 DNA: TGTGCCAGCAGTGACTCTAGCGGGAGCAATGAGCAGTTCTTC. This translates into CASSDSSGSNEQFF.

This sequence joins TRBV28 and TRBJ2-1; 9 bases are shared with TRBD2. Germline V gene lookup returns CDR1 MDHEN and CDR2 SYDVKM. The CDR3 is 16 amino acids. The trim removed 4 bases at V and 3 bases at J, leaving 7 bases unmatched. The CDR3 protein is CASSSRGGLGYNEQFF. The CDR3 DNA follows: TGTGCCAGCAGTTCGCGGGGGGGGCTTGGCTACAATGAGCAGTTCTTC.

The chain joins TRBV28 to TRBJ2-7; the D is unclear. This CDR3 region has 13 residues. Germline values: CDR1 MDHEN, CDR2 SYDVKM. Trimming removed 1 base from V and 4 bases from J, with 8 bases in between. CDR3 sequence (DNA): TGTGCCAGCAGTTTATTTAGGGAATACGAGCAGTACTTC. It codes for CASSLFREYEQYF. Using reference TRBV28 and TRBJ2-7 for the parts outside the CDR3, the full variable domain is DVKVTQSSRYLVKRTGEKVFLECVQDMDHENMFWYRQDPGLGLRLIYFSYDVKMKEKGDIPEGYSVSREKKERFSLILESASTNQTSMYLCASSLFREYEQYFGPGTRLTVT.

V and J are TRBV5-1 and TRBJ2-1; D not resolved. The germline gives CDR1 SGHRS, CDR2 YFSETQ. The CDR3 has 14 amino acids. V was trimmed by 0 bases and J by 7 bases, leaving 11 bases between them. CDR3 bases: TGCGCCAGCAGCTTGGCCGCGGAACCTAATGAGCAGTTCTTC. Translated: CASSLAAEPNEQFF.

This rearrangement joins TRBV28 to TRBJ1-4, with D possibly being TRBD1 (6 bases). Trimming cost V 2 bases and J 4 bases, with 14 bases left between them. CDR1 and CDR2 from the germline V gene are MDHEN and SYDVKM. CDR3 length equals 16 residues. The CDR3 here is CASSLPREGVNEKLFF. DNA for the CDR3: TGTGCCAGCAGTTTACCCAGGGAGGGGGTTAATGAAAAACTGTTTTTT.

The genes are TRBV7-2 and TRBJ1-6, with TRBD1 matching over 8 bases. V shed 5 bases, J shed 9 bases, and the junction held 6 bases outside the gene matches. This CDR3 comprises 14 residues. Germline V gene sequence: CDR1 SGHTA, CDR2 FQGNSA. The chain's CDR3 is CASSRDRGASPLHF. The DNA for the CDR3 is TGTGCCAGCAGCCGCGACAGGGGAGCTTCACCCCTCCACTTT.

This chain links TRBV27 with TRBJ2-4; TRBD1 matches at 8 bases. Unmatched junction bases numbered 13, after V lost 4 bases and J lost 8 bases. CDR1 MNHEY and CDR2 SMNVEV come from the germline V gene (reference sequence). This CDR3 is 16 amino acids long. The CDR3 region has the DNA TGTGCCAGCAGTTCCCTCAGGGGGCGCGAACATTACATTCAGTACTTC. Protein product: CASSSLRGREHYIQYF.

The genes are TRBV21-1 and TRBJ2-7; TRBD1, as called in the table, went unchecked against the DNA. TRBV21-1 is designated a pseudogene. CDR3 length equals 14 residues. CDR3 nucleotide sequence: TGTGCCAGCAGCAAAGTCACACAGCCCTACGAGCAGTACTTC. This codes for CASSKVTQPYEQYF.

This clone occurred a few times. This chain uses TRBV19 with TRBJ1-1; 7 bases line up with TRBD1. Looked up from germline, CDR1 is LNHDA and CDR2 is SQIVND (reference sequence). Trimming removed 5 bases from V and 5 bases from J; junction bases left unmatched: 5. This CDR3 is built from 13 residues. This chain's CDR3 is CASSAQGGTEAFF. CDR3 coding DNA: TGTGCCAGTAGTGCCCAGGGGGGGACTGAAGCTTTCTTT.

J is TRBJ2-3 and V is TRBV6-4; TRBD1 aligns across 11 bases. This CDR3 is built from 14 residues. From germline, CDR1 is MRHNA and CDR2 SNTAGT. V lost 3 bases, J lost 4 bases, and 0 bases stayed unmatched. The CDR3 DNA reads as TGTGCCAGCAGTGAGGGACAGGGGGCAGATACGCAGTATTTT. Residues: CASSEGQGADTQYF.

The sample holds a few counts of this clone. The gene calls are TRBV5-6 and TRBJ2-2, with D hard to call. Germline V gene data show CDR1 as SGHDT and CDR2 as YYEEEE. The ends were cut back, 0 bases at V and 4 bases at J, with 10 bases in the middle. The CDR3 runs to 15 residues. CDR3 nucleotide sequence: TGTGCCAGCAGCTTGGTTCGTCCCGCCACCGGGGAGCTGTTTTTT. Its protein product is CASSLVRPATGELFF.

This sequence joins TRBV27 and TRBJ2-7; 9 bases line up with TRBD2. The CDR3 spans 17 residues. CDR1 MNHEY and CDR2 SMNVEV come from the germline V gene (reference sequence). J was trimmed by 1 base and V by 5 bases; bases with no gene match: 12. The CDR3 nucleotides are TGTGCCAGCAGTCCCTCTAGCGGGGAGGCTGGGTCCTACGAGCAGTACTTC. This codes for CASSPSSGEAGSYEQYF.

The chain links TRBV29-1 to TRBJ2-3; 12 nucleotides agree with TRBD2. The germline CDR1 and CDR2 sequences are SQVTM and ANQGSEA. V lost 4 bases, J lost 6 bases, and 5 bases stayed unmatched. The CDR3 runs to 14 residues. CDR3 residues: CSVVTSGSMDTQYF. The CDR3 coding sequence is TGCAGCGTTGTGACTAGCGGGAGTATGGATACGCAGTATTTT.

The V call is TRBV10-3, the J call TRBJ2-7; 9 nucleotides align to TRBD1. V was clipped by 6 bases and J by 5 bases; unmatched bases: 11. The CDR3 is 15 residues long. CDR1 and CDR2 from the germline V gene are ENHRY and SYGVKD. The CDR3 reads CAIRLTRDRVHEQYF. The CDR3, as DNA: TGTGCCATCAGACTTACCCGGGACAGGGTCCACGAGCAGTACTTC.

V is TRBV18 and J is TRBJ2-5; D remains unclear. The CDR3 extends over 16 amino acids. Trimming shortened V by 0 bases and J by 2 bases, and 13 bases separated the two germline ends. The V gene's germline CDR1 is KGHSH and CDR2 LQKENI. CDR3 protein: CASSPPTTGEQETQYF. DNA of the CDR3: TGTGCCAGCTCACCACCCACAACTGGTGAACAAGAGACCCAGTACTTC.